What follows is one T cell receptor beta chain and its context. Its antigen remains unknown. The data stem from a study of T-cell memory formation after mild COVID-19. Regarding the study as a whole: CD4+ contracting clones were mainly CM and EM; CD8+ ones, EMRA. The study detected some responding clones in pre-infection memory, suggesting cross-reactive memory joined. Second-wave clones that peaked on day 37 lacked confirmed SARS-CoV-2 specificity.

V lost 4 bases, J lost 4 bases, and 11 bases lay in between. Germline V gene lookup returns CDR1 SGHDT and CDR2 YYEEEE. The CDR3 has 13 amino acids. MiXCR, applied by TCRdb to the 5' RACE reads, yields one record per CDR3 protein. The table shows a few hundred thousand distinct CDR3 sequences, with approximately 16% occurring only once. The V gene is TRBV5-6, the J gene TRBJ1-2; unclear D gene. This TCR came from a man aged 18-30 years who had mild COVID-19 (a few samples of this study predate the infection). Cell type and time point are not known. Specimen: PBMCs or a T cell subset sorted from them (not recorded which). The CDR3 DNA reads as TGTGCCAGCAGCCACGACATAATCTATGGCTACACCTTC. It translates to CASSHDIIYGYTF. Full variable domain (rest looked up from reference TRBV5-6 and TRBJ1-2): DAGVTQSPTHLIKTRGQQVTLRCSPKSGHDTVSWYQQALGQGPQFIFQYYEEEERQRGNFPDRFSGHQFPNYSSELNVNALLLGDSALYLCASSHDIIYGYTFGSGTRLTVV.